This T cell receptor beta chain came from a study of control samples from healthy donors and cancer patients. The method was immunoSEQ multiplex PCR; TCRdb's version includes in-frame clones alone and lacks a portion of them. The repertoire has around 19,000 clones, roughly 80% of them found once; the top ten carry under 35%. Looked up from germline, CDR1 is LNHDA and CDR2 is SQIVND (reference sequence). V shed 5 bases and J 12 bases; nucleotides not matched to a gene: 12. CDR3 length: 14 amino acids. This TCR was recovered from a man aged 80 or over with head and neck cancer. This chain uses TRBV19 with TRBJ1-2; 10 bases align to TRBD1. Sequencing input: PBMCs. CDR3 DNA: TGTGCCAGTAGTCCTAACCGGGACAGGGGTAGAAACACCTTC. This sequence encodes CASSPNRDRGRNTF.